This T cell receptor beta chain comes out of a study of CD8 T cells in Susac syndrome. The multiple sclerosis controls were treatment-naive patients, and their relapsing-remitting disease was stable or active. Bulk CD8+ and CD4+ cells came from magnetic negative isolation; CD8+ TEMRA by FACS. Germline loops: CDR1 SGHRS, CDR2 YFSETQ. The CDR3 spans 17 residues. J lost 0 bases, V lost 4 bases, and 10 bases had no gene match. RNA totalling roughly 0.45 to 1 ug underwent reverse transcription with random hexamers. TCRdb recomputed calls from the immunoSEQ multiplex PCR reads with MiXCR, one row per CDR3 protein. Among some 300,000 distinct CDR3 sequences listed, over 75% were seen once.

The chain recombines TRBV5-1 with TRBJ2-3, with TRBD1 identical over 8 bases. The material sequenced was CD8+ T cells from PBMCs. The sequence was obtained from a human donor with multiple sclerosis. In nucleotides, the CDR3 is TGCGCCAGCAGCCGCTGGACAGGGTCGTTTAGCACAGATACGCAGTATTTT. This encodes CASSRWTGSFSTDTQYF.